Below are 27 T cell receptor beta chains sequenced from a single sample in a study of cytomegalovirus exposure and HLA in healthy donors. PCR was performed using 60 Vbeta and 13 Jbeta primers. Sequencing used immunoSEQ multiplex PCR; TCRdb keeps in-frame clones, though not all of them. The sample consists of some 170,000 clones, about four fifths of them appearing once. The sequencing sample was made of PBMCs. These receptors originate from a woman under 40 in good health and CMV-seropositive.

The chain employs TRBV14 and TRBJ2-2, with 8 bases matching TRBD1. Germline CDR1 and CDR2: SGHDN and FVKESK. The V gene end was trimmed by 2 bases and the J gene end by 4 bases; junction bases not matched to a gene: 3. The CDR3 has 15 residues. CDR3 residues: CASSQWDRSTGELFF. Written as DNA, the CDR3 is TGTGCCAGCAGCCAATGGGACAGGAGCACCGGGGAGCTGTTTTTT.

This chain links TRBV7-9 with TRBJ1-1, with D perhaps TRBD1 (5 bases). The germline V gene encodes CDR1 SEHNR and CDR2 FQNEAQ (reference sequence). The CDR3 totals 13 residues. Trimming removed 5 bases at V and 2 bases at J, with 9 bases between. This CDR3 is CASSRQLNTEAFF. DNA for the CDR3: TGTGCCAGCAGCCGACAGCTTAACACTGAAGCTTTCTTT.

This clone was seen a few times. This chain links TRBV5-6 with TRBJ2-3; TRBD2 aligns across 9 bases. The germline CDR1 and CDR2 sequences are SGHDT and YYEEEE. Trimming took 3 bases from V and 6 from J; bases not matched to a gene: 11. The CDR3 sequence is 16 residues long. As DNA, the CDR3 is TGTGCCAGCAGCTCGAACCCTGGCGGGGGGGTGGATACGCAGTATTTT. Translated, it gives CASSSNPGGGVDTQYF. The variable domain in full, completed from reference TRBV5-6 and TRBJ2-3, reads DAGVTQSPTHLIKTRGQQVTLRCSPKSGHDTVSWYQQALGQGPQFIFQYYEEEERQRGNFPDRFSGHQFPNYSSELNVNALLLGDSALYLCASSSNPGGGVDTQYFGPGTRLTVL.

The genes are TRBV4-2 and TRBJ2-5, with TRBD2 as a possible D gene (5 bases). Near its end, the DNA agrees better with TRBJ2-7, so the J call may be wrong. Germline lookup yields CDR1 LGHNA and CDR2 YNFKEQ. The CDR3 length is 15 residues. The chain's CDR3 is CASSQAGGGPGEQYF. CDR3 coding DNA: TGTGCCAGCAGCCAAGCTGGTGGAGGTCCGGGCGAGCAGTACTTC.

The table lists this clone with a few counts. This chain uses TRBV6-6 with TRBJ2-7; D is unresolved. CDR1 and CDR2 (germline): MNHNY, SVGAGI (reference sequence). The CDR3 spans 13 residues. The ends were cut back, 3 bases at V and 6 bases at J, with 12 bases in the middle. The CDR3 region is CASSYPLEREQYF. The CDR3 DNA reads TGTGCCAGCAGTTATCCCCTTGAGCGCGAGCAGTACTTC.

The chain uses TRBV28 and TRBJ1-5; TRBD1 agrees at 8 bases. The trim removed 2 bases at V and 6 bases at J, leaving 9 bases unmatched. This CDR3 is built from 16 residues. Germline CDR1 MDHEN, CDR2 SYDVKM. Written as DNA, the CDR3 is TGTGCCAGCAGTTTACCTGACACGACAGGGGTTCAGCCCCAGCATTTT. Amino acid sequence: CASSLPDTTGVQPQHF.

The J gene is TRBJ1-2, the V gene TRBV7-2; TRBD1 is a possible D gene (5 bases). CDR1 is SGHTA and CDR2 is FQGNSA in the germline V gene. V was pared by 5 bases and J by 3 bases, with 13 bases between. This CDR3 spans 14 amino acids. CDR3 in DNA: TGTGCCAGCAGCCCCCCCACAGGAGACTATGGCTACACCTTC. It yields the protein CASSPPTGDYGYTF.

This rearrangement joins TRBV7-7 to TRBJ2-2; D gene uncertain. The CDR3 totals 14 residues. The V and J ends lost 2 bases and 9 bases respectively, with 13 bases between them. Germline lookup yields CDR1 SSHAT and CDR2 FNYEAQ (reference sequence). The CDR3 DNA reads as TGTGCCAGCAGCTTAACCAGGAATTCCTGGGAGCTGTTTTTT. It is translated as CASSLTRNSWELFF.

The chain carries TRBV5-1 and TRBJ2-1; D remains unclear. With 3 bases removed from V and 2 bases from J, the gap between germline ends came to 15 bases. This CDR3 region has 16 residues. Looked up from germline, CDR1 is SGHRS and CDR2 is YFSETQ. The CDR3 nucleotides are TGCGCCAGCAGCTACGGTACAGTAATCCCCTACAATGAGCAGTTCTTC. Amino acids: CASSYGTVIPYNEQFF.

V gene TRBV15 combines with J gene TRBJ1-4; TRBD1 matches 7 bases. V was pared by 4 bases and J by 4 bases, with 6 bases of the junction left unmatched. This CDR3 has 15 residues. The germline gives CDR1 LNHNV, CDR2 YYDKDF (reference sequence). CDR3 amino acids: CATSTYRGVNEKLFF. The CDR3 DNA reads as TGTGCCACCAGCACGTACAGGGGCGTTAATGAAAAACTGTTTTTT.

The chain joins TRBV7-3 to TRBJ2-1, with a tentative D call TRBD2 (7 bases). The V gene's germline CDR1 is SGHTA and CDR2 FQGTGA. Trimming cost V 2 bases and J 6 bases, with 14 bases left between them. This CDR3 spans 15 amino acids. CDR3 DNA sequence: TGTGCCAGCAGCTTACGAGGGGGGGCCGTCAATGAGCAGTTCTTC. Its protein is CASSLRGGAVNEQFF.

This clone was detected only a few times. The J gene is TRBJ2-2, the V gene TRBV28, with D tentatively TRBD1 (6 bases). The CDR3 runs 16 residues. From germline, CDR1 is MDHEN and CDR2 SYDVKM. V was pared by 6 bases and J by 1 base, with 15 bases between. CDR3 in DNA: TGTGCCAGCAGGTTGGACAGTAAGATGAACACCGGGGAGCTGTTTTTT. It encodes CASRLDSKMNTGELFF.

The table lists this clone with a few counts. This chain links TRBV7-2 with TRBJ1-1; D is possibly TRBD1 (5 bases). The CDR3 extends over 13 amino acids. Looked up from germline, CDR1 is SGHTA and CDR2 is FQGNSA. Trimming removed 6 bases from V and 4 bases from J, with 12 bases in between. CDR3 sequence (DNA): TGTGCCAGCAGTTACTTCGGGGGCACTGAAGCTTTCTTT. Translation: CASSYFGGTEAFF.

The CDR3 here is CASSPPWRASQHF. CDR3 nucleotides: TGTGCCAGCAGTCCGCCTTGGAGGGCGTCCCAGCATTTT. This chain connects TRBV6-1 to TRBJ1-5; D remains ambiguous. The germline V gene encodes CDR1 MNHNS and CDR2 SASEGT. The length of the CDR3 is 13 residues. With 5 bases removed from V and 11 bases from J, the gap between germline ends came to 16 bases.

Note on this clone: Other DNA variants within this sample encode the same CDR3. The chain links TRBV10-3 to TRBJ1-2; D is unclear. The ends were cut back, 3 bases at V and 0 bases at J, with 5 bases in the middle. The CDR3 totals 13 residues. Germline V gene sequence: CDR1 ENHRY, CDR2 SYGVKD. The CDR3 spells CAISDRANYGYTF. The CDR3 nucleotides read TGTGCCATCAGTGACCGTGCTAACTATGGCTACACCTTC.

The chain combines TRBV28 with TRBJ1-5; D is ambiguous. CDR1 MDHEN and CDR2 SYDVKM come from the germline V gene. This CDR3 has 12 residues. V dropped 6 bases and J dropped 6 bases, with 9 bases sitting between them. CDR3 DNA sequence: TGTGCCAGCAGGACGGGAATTCAGCCCCAGCATTTT. The encoded protein is CASRTGIQPQHF. The full variable domain, with the rest looked up from reference TRBV28 and TRBJ1-5, is DVKVTQSSRYLVKRTGEKVFLECVQDMDHENMFWYRQDPGLGLRLIYFSYDVKMKEKGDIPEGYSVSREKKERFSLILESASTNQTSMYLCASRTGIQPQHFGDGTRLSIL.

The gene calls are TRBV5-8 and TRBJ2-5, with TRBD1 as a possible D gene (5 bases). V was shortened by 3 bases and J by 9 bases, with 15 bases between the two germline ends. CDR3 length: 13 residues. The germline V gene encodes CDR1 SGHTS and CDR2 YDEGEE. CDR3 sequence reads: CASSSLLKGAQYF. The CDR3 region has the DNA TGTGCCAGCAGCTCGCTGTTAAAAGGGGCCCAGTACTTC. Full variable domain (remainder filled in from reference TRBV5-8 and TRBJ2-5): EAGVTQSPTHLIKTRGQQATLRCSPISGHTSVYWYQQALGLGLQFLLWYDEGEERNRGNFPPRFSGRQFPNYSSELNVNALELEDSALYLCASSSLLKGAQYFGPGTRLLVL.

The rearrangement links TRBV28 to TRBJ1-5; 7 positions agree with TRBD1. The CDR3 totals 15 residues. With V trimmed by 6 bases and J by 1 base, 6 bases remained unmatched. CDR1 and CDR2 from the germline V gene are MDHEN and SYDVKM. The CDR3 nucleotides are TGTGCCAGCAGGCGCGACAGGGAGAGCAATCAGCCCCAGCATTTT. Protein product: CASRRDRESNQPQHF. The whole variable domain, filled in from reference TRBV28 and TRBJ1-5, reads DVKVTQSSRYLVKRTGEKVFLECVQDMDHENMFWYRQDPGLGLRLIYFSYDVKMKEKGDIPEGYSVSREKKERFSLILESASTNQTSMYLCASRRDRESNQPQHFGDGTRLSIL.

The chain is built from TRBV7-9 and TRBJ1-6; 11 nucleotides agree with TRBD1. There are 17 residues in the CDR3. Trimming took 5 bases from V and 7 from J; bases not matched to a gene: 10. Germline V lookup: CDR1 SEHNR, CDR2 FQNEAQ (reference sequence). This CDR3 reads CASSHGDRGKWNSPLHF. The CDR3 DNA follows: TGTGCCAGCAGCCATGGGGACAGGGGGAAATGGAATTCACCCCTCCACTTT.

The rearrangement links TRBV27 to TRBJ2-7; 8 nucleotides line up with TRBD2. Germline assignment: CDR1 MNHEY and CDR2 SMNVEV (reference sequence). This CDR3 comprises 15 residues. J was trimmed by 5 bases and V by 8 bases; bases with no gene match: 14. The CDR3 reads CASAPRGGRSNEQYF. CDR3 nucleotide sequence: TGTGCCAGCGCTCCCCGCGGGGGGAGGTCCAACGAGCAGTACTTC.

This clone was observed a few times. The chain couples TRBV13 to TRBJ2-5; possible D gene TRBD2, 6 bases. CDR1 and CDR2 from the germline V gene are PRHDT and FYEKMQ (reference sequence). The CDR3 runs to 13 residues. The V and J ends lost 3 bases and 5 bases respectively, with 10 bases between them. The DNA of the CDR3 is TGTGCCAGCAGCTTCACGGGGGTGGAGACCCAGTACTTC. Its translation: CASSFTGVETQYF.

The chain carries TRBV5-1 and TRBJ1-1; TRBD1 might be the D (5 bases). The V and J ends lost 0 bases and 7 bases respectively, with 13 bases between them. Germline assignment: CDR1 SGHRS and CDR2 YFSETQ. The CDR3 has 14 residues. The CDR3 nucleotides read TGCGCCAGCAGCTTGGTGGGGCAAACATATGAAGCTTTCTTT. This encodes CASSLVGQTYEAFF. The full variable domain, rest sourced from reference TRBV5-1 and TRBJ1-1, is KAGVTQTPRYLIKTRGQQVTLSCSPISGHRSVSWYQQTPGQGLQFLFEYFSETQRNKGNFPGRFSGRQFSNSRSEMNVSTLELGDSALYLCASSLVGQTYEAFFGQGTRLTVV.

V usage is TRBV28 and J usage is TRBJ2-2; TRBD1 matches at 8 bases. V lost 6 bases to trimming and J lost 1 base; unmatched junction nucleotides: 4. Germline V lookup: CDR1 MDHEN, CDR2 SYDVKM. This CDR3 is 15 amino acids long. CDR3 sequence: CASRLTGVNTGELFF. In nucleotides, the CDR3 is TGTGCCAGCAGGTTGACAGGGGTGAACACCGGGGAGCTGTTTTTT.

This chain uses TRBV5-6 with TRBJ2-5; 11 bases map to TRBD2. The CDR3 is made up of 15 amino acids. CDR1 is SGHDT and CDR2 is YYEEEE in the germline V gene. V gave up 3 bases and J gave up 0 bases; unmatched junction bases: 1. CDR3 nucleotide sequence: TGTGCCAGCAGCTATAGCGGGGGGGACCAAGAGACCCAGTACTTC. The encoded protein is CASSYSGGDQETQYF. The full variable domain, completed using reference TRBV5-6 and TRBJ2-5, is DAGVTQSPTHLIKTRGQQVTLRCSPKSGHDTVSWYQQALGQGPQFIFQYYEEEERQRGNFPDRFSGHQFPNYSSELNVNALLLGDSALYLCASSYSGGDQETQYFGPGTRLLVL.

This clone was counted a single time. This chain links TRBV7-2 with TRBJ1-2; 9 nucleotides agree with TRBD1. This CDR3 is built from 14 residues. J was trimmed by 4 bases and V by 3 bases; bases with no gene match: 3. Germline V gives CDR1 SGHTA, CDR2 FQGNSA. The CDR3 reads CASSFGTGFYGYTF. DNA for the CDR3: TGTGCCAGCAGCTTCGGGACAGGGTTCTATGGCTACACCTTC.

The chain links TRBV18 to TRBJ1-1; 9 nucleotides match TRBD1. The germline CDR1 and CDR2 sequences are KGHSH and LQKENI. The CDR3 covers 14 residues. Losses at the gene ends were 6 bases for V and 6 bases for J; bases not matched to a gene: 8. The CDR3 region has the DNA TGTGCCAGCTCCCCAACAGGGGGCATCGCTGAAGCTTTCTTT. It is translated as CASSPTGGIAEAFF.

This clone was seen only once. CDR3 sequence: CAIKEGSYNEQFF. DNA for the CDR3: TGTGCCATCAAGGAGGGCTCCTACAATGAGCAGTTCTTC. The chain recombines TRBV10-3 with TRBJ2-1, with a possible D match to TRBD2 (6 bases). Germline loops: CDR1 ENHRY, CDR2 SYGVKD. V was shortened by 7 bases and J by 0 bases, with 7 bases between the two germline ends. The CDR3 sequence is 13 residues long.